This T cell receptor (beta chain) was retrieved from a study of blood T cells in healthy people across ages. Findings and limits, study-wide: Naive T cell percentage showed a strong correlation with TCR beta diversity. Possibly, changes in expanded clonotypes were confounded because donor CMV status was unknown.

Alongside a J-beta primer mix, a sample-barcoded 5' primer served in a second PCR lasting roughly 7 to 11 cycles. TCRdb recomputed calls from the 5' RACE reads with MiXCR, one row per CDR3 protein. Among some 670,000 distinct CDR3 sequences listed, roughly half were seen once. The CDR3 length is 18 residues. Germline loops: CDR1 SQVTM, CDR2 ANQGSEA. With regard to this clonotype: Antigen unknown.

The sample consisted of blood. The rearrangement joins TRBV29-1 to TRBJ2-7; 16 nucleotides align to TRBD2. The J call may not be correct, given that the DNA end is closer to TRBJ2-4. The sequence came from a woman aged 80 or older in good health. DNA of the CDR3: TGCAGCGTTGAGGGGACTAGCGGGAGGGCCATGACCAAAAACATTCAGTACTTC. It yields the protein CSVEGTSGRAMTKNIQYF.